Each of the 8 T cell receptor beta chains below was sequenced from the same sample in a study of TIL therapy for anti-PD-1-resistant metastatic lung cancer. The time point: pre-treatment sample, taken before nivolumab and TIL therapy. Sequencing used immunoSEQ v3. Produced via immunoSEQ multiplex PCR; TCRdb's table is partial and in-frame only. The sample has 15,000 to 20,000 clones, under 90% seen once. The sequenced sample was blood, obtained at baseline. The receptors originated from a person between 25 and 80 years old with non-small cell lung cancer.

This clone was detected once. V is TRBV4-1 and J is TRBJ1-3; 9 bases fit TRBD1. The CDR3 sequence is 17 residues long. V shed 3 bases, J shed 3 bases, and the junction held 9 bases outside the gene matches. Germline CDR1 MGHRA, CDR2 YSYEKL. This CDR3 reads CASSHPTGQGYGNTIYF. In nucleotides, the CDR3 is TGCGCCAGCAGCCATCCTACGGGACAGGGTTATGGAAACACCATATATTTT.

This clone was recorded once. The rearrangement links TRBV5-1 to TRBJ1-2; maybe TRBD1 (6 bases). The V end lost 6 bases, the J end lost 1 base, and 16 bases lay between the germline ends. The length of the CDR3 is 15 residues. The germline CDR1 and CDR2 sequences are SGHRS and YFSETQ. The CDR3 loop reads CASNPGQGNNYGYTF. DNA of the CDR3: TGCGCCAGCAACCCTGGCCAGGGGAATAACTATGGCTACACCTTC.

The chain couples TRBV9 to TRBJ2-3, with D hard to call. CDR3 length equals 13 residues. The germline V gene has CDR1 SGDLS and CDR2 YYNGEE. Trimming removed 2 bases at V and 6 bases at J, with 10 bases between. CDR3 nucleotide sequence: TGTGCCAGCAGCGTGGCCCTCATGGATACGCAGTATTTT. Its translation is CASSVALMDTQYF.

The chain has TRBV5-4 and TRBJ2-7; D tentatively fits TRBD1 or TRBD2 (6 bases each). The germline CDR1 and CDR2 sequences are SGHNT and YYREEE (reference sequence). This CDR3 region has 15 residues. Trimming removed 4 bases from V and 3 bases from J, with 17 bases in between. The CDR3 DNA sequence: TGTGCCAGCAGCATGTCGTTCGGGGGCGACTACGAGCAGTACTTC. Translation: CASSMSFGGDYEQYF.

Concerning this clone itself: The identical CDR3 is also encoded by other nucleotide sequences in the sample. CDR3 bases: TGTGCCAGCAGTTTGGGGGTCGGGGGGAATTCACCCCTCCACTTT. Its protein product is CASSLGVGGNSPLHF. The chain employs TRBV27 and TRBJ1-6, with D possibly TRBD1 on 5 matching bases. V lost 3 bases, J lost 7 bases, and 13 bases lay in between. Germline CDR1 is MNHEY and CDR2 is SMNVEV (reference sequence). The CDR3 totals 15 residues.

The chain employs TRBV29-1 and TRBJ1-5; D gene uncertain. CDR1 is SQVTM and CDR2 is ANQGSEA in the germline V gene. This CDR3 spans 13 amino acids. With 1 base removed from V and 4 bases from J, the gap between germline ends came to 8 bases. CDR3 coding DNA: TGCAGCGTTGAAGGAGGGAGGAATCAGCCCCAGCATTTT. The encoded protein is CSVEGGRNQPQHF.

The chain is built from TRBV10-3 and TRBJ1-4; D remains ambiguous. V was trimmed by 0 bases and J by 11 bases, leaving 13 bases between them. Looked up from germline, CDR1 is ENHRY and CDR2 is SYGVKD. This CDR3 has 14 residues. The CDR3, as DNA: TGTGCCATCAGTGAGTCGGAGGTCCTTGGGAAACTGTTTTTT. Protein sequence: CAISESEVLGKLFF.

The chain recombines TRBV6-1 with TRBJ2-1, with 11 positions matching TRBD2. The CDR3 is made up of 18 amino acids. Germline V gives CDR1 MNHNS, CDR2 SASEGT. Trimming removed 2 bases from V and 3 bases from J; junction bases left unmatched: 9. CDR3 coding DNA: TGTGCCAGCAGTGAATACCCTAGCGGGAGGACGCTCTACAATGAGCAGTTCTTC. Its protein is CASSEYPSGRTLYNEQFF.